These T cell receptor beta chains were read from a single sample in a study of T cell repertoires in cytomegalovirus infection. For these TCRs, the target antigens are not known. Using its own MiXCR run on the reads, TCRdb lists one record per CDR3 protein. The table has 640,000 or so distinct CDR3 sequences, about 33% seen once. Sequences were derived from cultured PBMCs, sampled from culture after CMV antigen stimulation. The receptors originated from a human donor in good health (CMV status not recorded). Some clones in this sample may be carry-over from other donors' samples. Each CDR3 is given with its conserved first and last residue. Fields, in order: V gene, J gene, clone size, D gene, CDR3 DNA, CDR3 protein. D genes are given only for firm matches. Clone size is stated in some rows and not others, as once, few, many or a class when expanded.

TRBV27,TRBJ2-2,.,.,TGTGCCAGCAGATGGACAAGTACCGGGGAGCTGTTTTTT,CASRWTSTGELFF
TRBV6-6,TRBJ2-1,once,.,TGTGCCAGCAGTTACTCGATGGGTCCGAGGGATGAGCAGTTCTTC,CASSYSMGPRDEQFF
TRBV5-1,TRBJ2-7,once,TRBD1,TGCGCCAGCAGCTTGCCCGGGACAGGATCCGAGCAGTACTTC,CASSLPGTGSEQYF
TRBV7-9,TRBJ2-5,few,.,TGTGCCAGCAGCTGGAGGGCGGGTGGAAAAGAGACCCAGTACTTC,CASSWRAGGKETQYF
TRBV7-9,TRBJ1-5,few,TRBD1,TGTGCCAGCAGCTATTCTCGGGACAGGGGAAATCAGCCCCAGCATTTT,CASSYSRDRGNQPQHF
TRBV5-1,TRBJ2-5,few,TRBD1,TGCGCCAGCAGGCTCGGGACAGTAGAGACCCAGTACTTC,CASRLGTVETQYF
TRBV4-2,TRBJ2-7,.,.,TGTGCCAGCAGCCAAGACAGGGGGGTCTCCTACGAGCAGTACTTC,CASSQDRGVSYEQYF
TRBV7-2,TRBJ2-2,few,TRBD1,TGTGCCAGCAGCTTAGGACAGGGGCTCGGGGAGCTGTTTTTT,CASSLGQGLGELFF
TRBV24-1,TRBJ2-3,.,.,TGTGCCACCAGTGACGCCTCGTCGGGGGACACAGATACGCAGTATTTT,CATSDASSGDTDTQYF
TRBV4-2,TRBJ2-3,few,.,TGTGCCAGCAGCTCTCGACGCACAGATACGCAGTATTTT,CASSSRRTDTQYF
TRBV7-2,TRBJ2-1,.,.,TGTGCCAGCAGCCCCTTAATCCAGAACAATGAGCAGTTCTTC,CASSPLIQNNEQFF
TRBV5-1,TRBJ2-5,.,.,TGCGCCAGCAGCTTGATCCCCTTGACGGGGGCACAGGGATCAGGGACCCAGTACTTC,CASSLIPLTGAQGSGTQYF
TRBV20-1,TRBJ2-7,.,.,TGCAGTGCCACCTCCCTAAACTACGAGCAGTACTTC,CSATSLNYEQYF
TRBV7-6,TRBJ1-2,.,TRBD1,TGTGCCAGCAGCTACGGACAGGGGGCGGGGACTGGCTACACCTTC,CASSYGQGAGTGYTF
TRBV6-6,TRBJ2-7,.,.,TGTGCCAGCAGTTTCGAGCAGTACTTC,CASSFEQYF
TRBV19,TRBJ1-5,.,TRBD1,TGTGCCAGTAGTATATGGGACAGGGCCTTATTAGGCAATCAGCCCCAGCATTTT,CASSIWDRALLGNQPQHF
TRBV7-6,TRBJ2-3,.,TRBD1,TGTGCCAGCAGCTTAGGGGGACAGCTCTTTCCCGCAGATACGCAGTATTTT,CASSLGGQLFPADTQYF
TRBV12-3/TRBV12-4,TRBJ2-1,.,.,TGTGCCAGCACCACCTTGGCGGGACAAACCTACAATGAGCAGTTCTTC,CASTTLAGQTYNEQFF
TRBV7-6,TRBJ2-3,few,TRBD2,TGTGCCAGCAGCCCCCGGGATAGCGGGACTGATACGCAGTATTTT,CASSPRDSGTDTQYF
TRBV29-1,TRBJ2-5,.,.,TGCAGCGTTGAAGGGGGGGTTCGAGAGACCCAGTACTTC,CSVEGGVRETQYF
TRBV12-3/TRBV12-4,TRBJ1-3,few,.,TGTGCCAGCACCAACGAAGGAAACACCATATATTTT,CASTNEGNTIYF
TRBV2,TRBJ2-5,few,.,TGTGCCAGCAGTGAAGCGTCACCAGACCAAGAGACCCAGTACTTC,CASSEASPDQETQYF
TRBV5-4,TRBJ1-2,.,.,TGTGCCAGCAGTCACAACCCGGCTCGGATAACTTATGGCTACACCTTC,CASSHNPARITYGYTF
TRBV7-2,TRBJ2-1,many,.,TGTGCCAGCAGCTTAGGGTTTAGGGGTGAGCAGTTCTTC,CASSLGFRGEQFF
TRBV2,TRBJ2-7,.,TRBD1,TGTGCCAGCGGAGGACAGGGCGACGAGCAGTACTTC,CASGGQGDEQYF
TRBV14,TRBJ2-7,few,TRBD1,TGTGCCAGCAGCCAAGTGGGACAGGGGAGGCTCGAGCAGTACTTC,CASSQVGQGRLEQYF
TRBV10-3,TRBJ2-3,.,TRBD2,TGTGCCATCAGAAAGGGACTAGCGGGGGGGACCGGCCCAGATACGCAGTATTTT,CAIRKGLAGGTGPDTQYF
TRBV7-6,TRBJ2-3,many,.,TGTGCCAGCAGCTCCGACCAAACCACAGATACGCAGTATTTT,CASSSDQTTDTQYF